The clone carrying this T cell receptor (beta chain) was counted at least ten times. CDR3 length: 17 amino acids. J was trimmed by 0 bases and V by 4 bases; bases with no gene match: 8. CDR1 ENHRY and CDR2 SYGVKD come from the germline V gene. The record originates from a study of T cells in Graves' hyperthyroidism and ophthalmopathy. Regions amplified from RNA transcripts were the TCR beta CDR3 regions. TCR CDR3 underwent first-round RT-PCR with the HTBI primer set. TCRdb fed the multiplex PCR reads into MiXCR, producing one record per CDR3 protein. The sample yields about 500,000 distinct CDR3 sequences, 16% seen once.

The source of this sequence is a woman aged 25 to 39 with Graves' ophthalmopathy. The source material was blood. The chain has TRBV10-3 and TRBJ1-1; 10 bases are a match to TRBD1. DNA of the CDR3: TGTGCCATCAGTGTGTCAGGGACAGGGGCCATGAACACTGAAGCTTTCTTT. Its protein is CAISVSGTGAMNTEAFF.